The 7 T cell receptor beta chains in this list originate from one sample, sequenced in a study of OX40 agonist ivuxolimab in advanced cancers. Clones were sequenced by immunoSEQ multiplex PCR, and TCRdb holds only the in-frame ones, with some missing. The data show approximately 65,000 clones, around 90% seen once. The starting material was CD4+ or CD8+ T cells sorted from blood, obtained in a trial of the OX40 agonist ivuxolimab. The receptors come from an adult with an advanced solid tumor such as melanoma, head and neck, liver or kidney cancer.

The chain recombines TRBV6-1 with TRBJ1-3; weak D call: TRBD1 (5 bases). Per germline, CDR1 MNHNS and CDR2 SASEGT. CDR3 length equals 15 residues. Trimming removed 4 bases from V and 4 bases from J, with 14 bases in between. This CDR3 reads CASSANHQGGNTIYF. CDR3 coding DNA: TGTGCCAGCAGTGCGAACCATCAGGGAGGAAACACCATATATTTT.

The V gene is TRBV6-5, the J gene TRBJ2-7; no clear D gene. Germline CDR1 and CDR2: MNHEY and SVGAGI. V dropped 0 bases and J dropped 0 bases, with 12 bases sitting between them. The CDR3 is 16 amino acids. The DNA for the CDR3 is TGTGCCAGCAGTTACTCCAGCCTATCGAGCTCCTACGAGCAGTACTTC. Translating it yields CASSYSSLSSSYEQYF.

This chain joins TRBV2 and TRBJ2-3; 7 nucleotides agree with TRBD2. This CDR3 has 16 amino acids. Germline values: CDR1 SNHLY, CDR2 FYNNEI. V lost 4 bases to trimming and J lost 2 bases; unmatched junction nucleotides: 9. The CDR3 nucleotides are TGTGCCAGCAGTGGAGGTTTGCGGGGGAACACAGATACGCAGTATTTT. Translation gives CASSGGLRGNTDTQYF.

The chain combines TRBV2 with TRBJ2-7, with a possible D match to TRBD1 (5 bases). The CDR3 has 12 amino acids. V was pared by 5 bases and J by 5 bases, with 10 bases between. CDR1 and CDR2 (germline): SNHLY, FYNNEI. The CDR3: CASSNFRDEQYF. The CDR3 DNA reads TGTGCCAGCAGTAATTTCAGGGACGAGCAGTACTTC.

The chain uses TRBV19 and TRBJ2-2; TRBD2 agrees at 12 bases. The CDR3 contains 16 residues. Germline CDR1 and CDR2: LNHDA and SQIVND (reference sequence). With V trimmed by 6 bases and J by 1 base, 3 bases remained unmatched. This CDR3 reads CASRKGLAGNTGELFF. The CDR3 nucleotides read TGTGCCAGTAGGAAGGGACTAGCGGGGAACACCGGGGAGCTGTTTTTT.

CDR3 residues: CASSFKGDGDSGNTIYF. CDR3 coding DNA: TGCGCCAGCAGCTTCAAGGGGGATGGGGACTCTGGAAACACCATATATTTT. The V and J genes are TRBV5-1 and TRBJ1-3; D perhaps matches TRBD1 (6 bases). This CDR3 has 17 residues. Trimming removed 2 bases at V and 0 bases at J, with 15 bases between. From germline, CDR1 is SGHRS and CDR2 YFSETQ.

The chain couples TRBV29-1 to TRBJ2-1; 8 bases fit TRBD1. The CDR3 totals 13 residues. Trimming cost V 4 bases and J 1 base; bases outside gene matches: 0. CDR1 SQVTM and CDR2 ANQGSEA come from the germline V gene. The CDR3 reads CSVGQGSYNEQFF. Written as DNA, the CDR3 is TGCAGCGTTGGACAGGGGTCCTACAATGAGCAGTTCTTC.